This T cell receptor beta chain originates from a study of blood T cell repertoires in COVID-19. Study summary: COVID-19 samples collected from the United States, Italy and Spain covered acute and convalescent phases. PBMCs, B-cell-depleted T cells, or T cells were the source of the cDNA or gDNA that made up the material.

Source study methods: Reference gene primer amplification yielded estimated nucleated cell counts. Data came from immunoSEQ multiplex PCR; TCRdb stores just in-frame clones and leaves some out. V, J and clone size are those of that table, while D and trimming were read from the DNA. Found here are roughly 86,000 clones, approximately 84% of them singletons; the top ten hold around 6.6%. This clone was seen once. The TCR was taken from a man in his sixties with acute or convalescent COVID-19. The sample comprised peripheral blood.

The CDR3 is CAWRSTGVQETQYF. CDR3 DNA sequence: TGTGCCTGGAGATCTACCGGGGTCCAAGAGACCCAGTACTTC. The chain joins TRBV30 to TRBJ2-5; a weak D match, TRBD2 (5 bases). V was shortened by 3 bases and J by 1 base, with 12 bases between the two germline ends. This CDR3 has 14 residues. Germline V CDR1 and CDR2: GTSNPN, SVGIG (reference sequence).